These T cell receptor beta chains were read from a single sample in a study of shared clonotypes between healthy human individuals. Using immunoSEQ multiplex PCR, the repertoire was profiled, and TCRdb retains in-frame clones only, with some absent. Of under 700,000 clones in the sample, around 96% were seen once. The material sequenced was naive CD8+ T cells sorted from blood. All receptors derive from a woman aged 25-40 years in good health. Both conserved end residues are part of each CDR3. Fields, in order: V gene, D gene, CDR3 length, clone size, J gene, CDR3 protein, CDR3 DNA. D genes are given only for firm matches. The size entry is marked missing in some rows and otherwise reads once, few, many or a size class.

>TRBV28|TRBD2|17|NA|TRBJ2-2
CASSLWGGLGDTGELFF
TGTGCCAGCAGTTTATGGGGCGGACTAGGGGATACCGGGGAGCTGTTTTTT
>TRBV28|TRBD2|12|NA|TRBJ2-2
CAGLADSGELFF
TGTGCCGGGCTAGCGGACTCCGGGGAGCTGTTTTTT
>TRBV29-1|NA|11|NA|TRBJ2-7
CSARDGPEQYF
TGCAGCGCACGAGACGGGCCCGAGCAGTACTTC
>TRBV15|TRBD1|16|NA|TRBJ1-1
CATSHGQVLGRTEAFF
TGTGCCACCAGCCACGGACAGGTCCTGGGGAGGACTGAAGCTTTCTTT
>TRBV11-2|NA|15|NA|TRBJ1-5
CASSFTDAPNQPQHF
TGTGCCAGCAGCTTTACAGACGCCCCTAATCAGCCCCAGCATTTT
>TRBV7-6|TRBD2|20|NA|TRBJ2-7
CASSLDPSTTQGGTGREQYF
TGTGCCAGCAGCTTAGACCCAAGCACCACGCAGGGAGGGACGGGGCGCGAGCAGTACTTC
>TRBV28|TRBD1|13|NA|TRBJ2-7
CASTLDREDEQYF
TGTGCCAGCACTTTGGACAGGGAGGACGAGCAGTACTTC
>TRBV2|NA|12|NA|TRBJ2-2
CASSVGTGELFF
TGTGCCAGCAGTGTGGGCACCGGGGAGCTGTTTTTT
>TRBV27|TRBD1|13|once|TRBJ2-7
CASRGQDSYEQYF
TGTGCCAGCAGAGGACAGGACTCCTACGAGCAGTACTTC
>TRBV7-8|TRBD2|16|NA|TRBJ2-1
CASSLPAGGVYNEQFF
TGTGCCAGCAGCTTACCAGCGGGAGGAGTCTACAATGAGCAGTTCTTC
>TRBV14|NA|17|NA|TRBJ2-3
CASSQELWTTSTDTQYF
TGTGCCAGCAGCCAAGAGTTGTGGACTACTAGCACAGATACGCAGTATTTT
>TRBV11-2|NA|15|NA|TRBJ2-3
CASSSPQGATDTQYF
TGTGCCAGCAGCTCCCCACAGGGCGCCACAGATACGCAGTATTTT
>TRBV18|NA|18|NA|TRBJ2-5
CASSPGLSGTNPRETQYF
TGTGCCAGCTCACCTGGATTGTCCGGGACAAACCCCCGGGAGACCCAGTACTTC
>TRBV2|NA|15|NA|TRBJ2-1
CASSDGVSSYNEQFF
TGTGCCAGCAGTGACGGGGTGAGCTCCTACAATGAGCAGTTCTTC
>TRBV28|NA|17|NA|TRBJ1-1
CASSTRQSVDENTEAFF
TGTGCCAGCAGTACCAGACAGTCGGTCGACGAAAACACTGAAGCTTTCTTT
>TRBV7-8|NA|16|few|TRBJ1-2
CASGAGSPSANYGYTF
TGTGCCAGCGGGGCGGGCAGTCCCTCCGCTAACTATGGCTACACCTTC
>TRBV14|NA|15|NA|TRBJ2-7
CASSQESWPSYEQYF
TGTGCCAGCAGCCAAGAAAGCTGGCCTTCCTACGAGCAGTACTTC
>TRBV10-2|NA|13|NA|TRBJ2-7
CASSPDRIYEQYF
TGCGCCAGCAGTCCCGACAGAATCTACGAGCAGTACTTC
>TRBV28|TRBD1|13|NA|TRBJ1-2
CASSGQGGYGYTF
TGTGCCAGCAGCGGACAGGGTGGCTATGGCTACACCTTC
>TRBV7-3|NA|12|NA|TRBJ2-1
CASSFPAREQFF
TGTGCCAGCAGCTTCCCAGCGCGAGAGCAGTTCTTC
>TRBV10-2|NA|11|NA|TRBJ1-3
CASRDPGGIYF
TGCGCCAGCAGGGACCCGGGCGGCATATATTTT
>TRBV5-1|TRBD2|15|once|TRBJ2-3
CASSLAGGGADTQYF
TGCGCCAGCAGCTTGGCGGGAGGCGGGGCAGATACGCAGTATTTT
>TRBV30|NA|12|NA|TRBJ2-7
CAWSVVAYEQYF
TGTGCCTGGAGTGTGGTTGCCTACGAGCAGTACTTC
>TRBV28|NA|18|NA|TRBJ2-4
CASSFGRGYVGAKNIQYF
TGTGCCAGCAGTTTTGGTAGGGGGTATGTCGGGGCCAAAAACATTCAGTACTTC
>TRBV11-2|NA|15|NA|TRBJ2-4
CASSLGRGPGSIQYF
TGTGCCAGCAGCTTAGGACGGGGACCCGGTAGCATTCAGTACTTC
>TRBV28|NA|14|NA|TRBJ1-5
CASSLNSLGQPQHF
TGTGCCAGCAGTTTAAACTCTCTGGGTCAGCCCCAGCATTTT
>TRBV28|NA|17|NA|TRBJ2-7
CASSCADPTDLHYEQYF
TGTGCCAGCAGTTGTGCAGATCCCACTGACCTACACTACGAGCAGTACTTC
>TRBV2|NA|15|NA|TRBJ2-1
CASSESDSDYNEQFF
TGTGCCAGCAGTGAAAGTGATAGCGATTACAATGAGCAGTTCTTC
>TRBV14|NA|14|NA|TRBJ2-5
CANSQDLGFETQYF
TGTGCCAACAGCCAAGATTTGGGCTTCGAGACCCAGTACTTC
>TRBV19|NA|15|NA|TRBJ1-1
CASRWGPLGDTEAFF
TGTGCCAGTAGGTGGGGGCCCCTGGGCGACACTGAAGCTTTCTTT
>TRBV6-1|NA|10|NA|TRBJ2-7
CASSDPIPYF
TGTGCCAGCAGTGACCCCATCCCGTACTTC
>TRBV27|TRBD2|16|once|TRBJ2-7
CASSSVLAGGPYEQYF
TGTGCCAGCAGTTCGGTGTTGGCGGGAGGGCCCTACGAGCAGTACTTC